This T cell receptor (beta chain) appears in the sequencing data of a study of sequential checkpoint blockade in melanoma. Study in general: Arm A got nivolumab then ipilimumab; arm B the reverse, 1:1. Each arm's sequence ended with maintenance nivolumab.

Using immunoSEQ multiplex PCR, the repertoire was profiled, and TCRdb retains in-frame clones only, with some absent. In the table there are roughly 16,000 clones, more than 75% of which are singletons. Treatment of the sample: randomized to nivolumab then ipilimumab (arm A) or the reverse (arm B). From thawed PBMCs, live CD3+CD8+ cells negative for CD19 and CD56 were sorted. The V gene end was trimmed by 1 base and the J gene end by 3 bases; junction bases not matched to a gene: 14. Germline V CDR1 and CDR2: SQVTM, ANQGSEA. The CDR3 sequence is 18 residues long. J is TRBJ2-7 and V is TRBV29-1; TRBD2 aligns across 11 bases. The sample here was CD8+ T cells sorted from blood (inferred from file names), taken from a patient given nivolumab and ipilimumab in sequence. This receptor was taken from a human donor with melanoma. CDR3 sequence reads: CSVEGLAGGREGIYEQYF. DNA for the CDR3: TGCAGCGTTGAAGGCCTAGCGGGGGGTAGGGAGGGCATCTACGAGCAGTACTTC.